The rows below give T cell receptor beta chains drawn from one sample of a study of CD8 T cells in ankylosing spondylitis. TCRdb re-called the 5' RACE reads with MiXCR, one entry per CDR3 protein. The profile covers roughly 670,000 distinct CDR3 sequences, with roughly 20% appearing a single time and roughly a fifth taken by the ten largest. The specimen sequenced was blood, either unsorted or a sorted T cell fraction (not recorded which). The receptors were sampled from a male donor with ankylosing spondylitis. The CDR3 runs from the conserved cysteine through the conserved F or W. The order of the fields is D gene, J gene, V gene, clone size, CDR3 DNA, CDR3 protein. D genes are given only for firm matches. Expanded clones get a size class; other rows say once, few or many, or leave the size out.

D: TRBD1; J: TRBJ1-5; V: TRBV6-1; size: .; DNA: TGTGCCAGCAGCAGCTTGACAGGGGAGGTCAATCAGCCCCAGCATTTT; CDR3: CASSSLTGEVNQPQHF
D: TRBD2; J: TRBJ2-2; V: TRBV11-1; size: .; DNA: TGTGCCAGCCTTCCCTTAGCGGGGAAGACCGGGGAGCTGTTTTTT; CDR3: CASLPLAGKTGELFF
D: TRBD1; J: TRBJ2-1; V: TRBV11-2; size: .; DNA: TGTGCCAGCAGCCCCCGACAGGGCTGGAATGAGCAGTTCTTC; CDR3: CASSPRQGWNEQFF
D: .; J: TRBJ1-5; V: TRBV12-3/TRBV12-4; size: many; DNA: TGTGCCAGCAGTTTTAATAGCAATCAGCCCCAGCATTTT; CDR3: CASSFNSNQPQHF
D: .; J: TRBJ1-3; V: TRBV12-3/TRBV12-4; size: .; DNA: TGTGCCAGCAGTTTGAACCGCCGCTCTGGAAACACCATATATTTT; CDR3: CASSLNRRSGNTIYF
D: .; J: TRBJ1-2; V: TRBV29-1; size: few; DNA: TGCAGCGTTGGAATTACGGGGGACTACTATGGCTACACCTTC; CDR3: CSVGITGDYYGYTF
D: TRBD2; J: TRBJ2-7; V: TRBV29-1; size: .; DNA: TGCAGCGCCGGGACTAGCGGACCCTACGAGCAGTACTTC; CDR3: CSAGTSGPYEQYF
D: .; J: TRBJ1-1; V: TRBV7-9; size: few; DNA: TGTGCCAGCAGCTCAGGCGGCGGGGGGCAAGATGAAGCTTTCTTT; CDR3: CASSSGGGGQDEAFF
D: .; J: TRBJ2-3; V: TRBV25-1; size: .; DNA: TGTGCCAGCAGTGCCTCAGGCACAGATACGCAGTATTTT; CDR3: CASSASGTDTQYF
D: TRBD2; J: TRBJ2-5; V: TRBV20-1; size: many; DNA: TGCAGTGCTAGGACTGTAGCGGGGGGGAACCAAGAGACCCAGTACTTC; CDR3: CSARTVAGGNQETQYF
D: TRBD2; J: TRBJ2-4; V: TRBV7-2; size: few; DNA: TGTGCCAGCAGCTTAGCTGTAGCGGGTGGGGTAGCCAAAAACATTCAGTACTTC; CDR3: CASSLAVAGGVAKNIQYF
D: .; J: TRBJ1-6; V: TRBV12-3/TRBV12-4; size: few; DNA: TGTGCCAGCAGCCCCGGGACACTGTATAATTCACCCCTCCACTTT; CDR3: CASSPGTLYNSPLHF
D: .; J: TRBJ1-2; V: TRBV10-3; size: few; DNA: TGTGCCATCAGGGGGCATGTGACGGTGAACTATGGCTACACCTTC; CDR3: CAIRGHVTVNYGYTF
D: TRBD1; J: TRBJ2-7; V: TRBV12-3/TRBV12-4; size: many; DNA: TGTGCCAGCAGTTTTCGAGGGACAGGGTCTTACGAGCAGTACTTC; CDR3: CASSFRGTGSYEQYF
D: TRBD1; J: TRBJ1-1; V: TRBV20-1; size: .; DNA: TGCAGTGCAGGACAGGGGCCCCGGACTGAAGCTTTCTTT; CDR3: CSAGQGPRTEAFF
D: .; J: TRBJ1-4; V: TRBV5-1; size: .; DNA: TGCGCCAGCAGCTTGGGTTCGGAGGCAGAAAAACTGTTTTTT; CDR3: CASSLGSEAEKLFF
D: .; J: TRBJ2-2; V: TRBV7-2; size: .; DNA: TGTGCCAGCAGCTTAATGGGGGCCTACACCGGGGAGCTGTTTTTT; CDR3: CASSLMGAYTGELFF
D: .; J: TRBJ2-6; V: TRBV25-1; size: few; DNA: TGTGCCAGCACACCAATCTCTGGGGCCAACGTCCTGACTTTC; CDR3: CASTPISGANVLTF
D: .; J: TRBJ2-7; V: TRBV9; size: .; DNA: TGTGCCAGCAGCCCTCTCGGTACCGGCGAGCAGTACTTC; CDR3: CASSPLGTGEQYF
D: .; J: TRBJ2-5; V: TRBV14; size: .; DNA: TGTGCCAGCAGCCAATATCTTGGAAAGACGTACCAAGAGACCCAGTACTTC; CDR3: CASSQYLGKTYQETQYF
D: .; J: TRBJ1-1; V: TRBV11-2; size: few; DNA: TGTGCCAGCAGCTTAGATCCAGGGGCCCCTGAAGCTTTCTTT; CDR3: CASSLDPGAPEAFF
D: .; J: TRBJ1-3; V: TRBV6-1; size: .; DNA: TGTGCCAGCAGTCAAATACAAAGGCCGGCTGGAAACACCATATATTTT; CDR3: CASSQIQRPAGNTIYF
D: TRBD2; J: TRBJ2-1; V: TRBV4-2; size: .; DNA: TGTGCCAGCAGCCGTGACCTTGCGGGAGGAAGGTACAATGAGCAGTTCTTC; CDR3: CASSRDLAGGRYNEQFF
D: TRBD2; J: TRBJ2-7; V: TRBV2; size: .; DNA: TGTGCCACCGCGGGAGTGGGTGAGCAGTACTTC; CDR3: CATAGVGEQYF
D: TRBD1; J: TRBJ2-1; V: TRBV12-3/TRBV12-4; size: .; DNA: TGTGCCAGCAGCGTCCAGCCCCTCCAGGGGACAGCAAGCAATGAGCAGTTCTTC; CDR3: CASSVQPLQGTASNEQFF
D: TRBD2; J: TRBJ2-7; V: TRBV20-1; size: .; DNA: TGCAGTGCACTCGGACTAGCGAGTGCCTACGAGCAGTACTTC; CDR3: CSALGLASAYEQYF
D: TRBD1; J: TRBJ2-4; V: TRBV3-1; size: .; DNA: TGTGCCAGCAGCCAAGGGAGGACAGGGAAAAACATTCAGTACTTC; CDR3: CASSQGRTGKNIQYF
D: .; J: TRBJ2-4; V: TRBV2; size: once; DNA: TGTGCCAGCAAGGGGCAGGGAAACCTAGCCAAAAACATTCAGTACTTC; CDR3: CASKGQGNLAKNIQYF
D: TRBD2; J: TRBJ2-2; V: TRBV4-2; size: many; DNA: TGTGCCAGCAGTCTCGGGGGGGGAGACACCGGGGAGCTGTTTTTT; CDR3: CASSLGGGDTGELFF